This TCR beta chain derives from a study of T cell repertoires in cytomegalovirus infection. On the study more broadly: It was the public TCR beta signatures that indicated both CMV infection and matching HLA type.

MiXCR, applied by TCRdb to the reads, yields one record per CDR3 protein. The table lists approximately 500,000 distinct CDR3 sequences, 11% of them singletons. The CDR3 runs to 16 residues. The V end was cut by 2 bases, the J end by 4 bases, with 14 bases between. Germline V lookup: CDR1 SGHVS, CDR2 FNYEAQ. Many counts were recorded for this clonotype. This chain uses TRBV7-6 with TRBJ2-2; no firm D call. This TCR derives from a human donor in good health (CMV status not recorded). Some clones in this sample may be carry-over from other donors' samples. Sequenced material: PBMCs. This CDR3 reads CASSLNPSVVTGELFF. CDR3 sequence (DNA): TGTGCCAGCAGCTTAAACCCCTCCGTGGTCACCGGGGAGCTGTTTTTT. Full variable domain (missing parts from reference TRBV7-6 and TRBJ2-2): GAGVSQSPRYKVTKRGQDVALRCDPISGHVSLYWYRQALGQGPEFLTYFNYEAQQDKSGLPNDRFSAERPEGSISTLTIQRTEQRDSAMYRCASSLNPSVVTGELFFGEGSRLTVL.